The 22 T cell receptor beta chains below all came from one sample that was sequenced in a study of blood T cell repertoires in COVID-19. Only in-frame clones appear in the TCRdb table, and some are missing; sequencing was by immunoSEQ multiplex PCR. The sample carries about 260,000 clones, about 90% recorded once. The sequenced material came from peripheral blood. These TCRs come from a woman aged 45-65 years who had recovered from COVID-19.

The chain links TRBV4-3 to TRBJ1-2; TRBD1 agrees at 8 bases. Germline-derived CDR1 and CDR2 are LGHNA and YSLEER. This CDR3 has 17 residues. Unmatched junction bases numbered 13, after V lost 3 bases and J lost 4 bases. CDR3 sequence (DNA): TGCGCCAGCAGCCACCTCCTAACCTGGGACAGGTCCTATGGCTACACCTTC. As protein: CASSHLLTWDRSYGYTF.

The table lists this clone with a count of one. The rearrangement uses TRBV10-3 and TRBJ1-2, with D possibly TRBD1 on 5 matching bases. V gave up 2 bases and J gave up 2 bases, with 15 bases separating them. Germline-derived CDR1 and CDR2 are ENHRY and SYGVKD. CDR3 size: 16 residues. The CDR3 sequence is CAISEPLPGKNYGYTF. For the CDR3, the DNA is TGTGCCATCAGTGAGCCCCTGCCAGGGAAGAACTATGGCTACACCTTC.

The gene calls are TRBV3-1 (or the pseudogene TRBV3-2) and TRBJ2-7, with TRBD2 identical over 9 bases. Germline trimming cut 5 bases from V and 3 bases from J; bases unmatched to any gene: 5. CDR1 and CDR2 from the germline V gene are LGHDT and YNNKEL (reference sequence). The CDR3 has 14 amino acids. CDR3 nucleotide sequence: TGTGCCAGCAGCTTGGGACTAGCTTTCTACGAGCAGTACTTC. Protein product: CASSLGLAFYEQYF.

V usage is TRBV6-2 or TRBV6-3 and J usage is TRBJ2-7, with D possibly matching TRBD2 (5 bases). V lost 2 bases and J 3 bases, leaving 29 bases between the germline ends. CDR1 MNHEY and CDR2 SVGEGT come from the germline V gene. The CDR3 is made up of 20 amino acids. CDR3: CASSYSDIGRLRDSHYEQYF. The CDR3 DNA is TGTGCCAGCAGTTACAGTGATATTGGCAGACTAAGAGACTCGCACTACGAGCAGTACTTC.

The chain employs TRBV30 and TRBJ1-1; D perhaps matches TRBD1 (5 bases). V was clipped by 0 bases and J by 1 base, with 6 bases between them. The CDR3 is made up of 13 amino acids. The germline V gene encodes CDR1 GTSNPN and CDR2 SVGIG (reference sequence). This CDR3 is CAWSVQANTEAFF. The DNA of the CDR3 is TGTGCCTGGAGTGTACAGGCGAACACTGAAGCTTTCTTT.

CDR3 bases: TGTGCCAGCAGCTTATTCCCCGGCCTAGGAGCTAACTATGGCTACACCTTC. This translates into CASSLFPGLGANYGYTF. The chain joins TRBV7-3 to TRBJ1-2; D gene ambiguous. The CDR3 is 17 amino acids. Looked up from germline, CDR1 is SGHTA and CDR2 is FQGTGA. V shed 2 bases and J shed 0 bases, with 16 bases lying between them.

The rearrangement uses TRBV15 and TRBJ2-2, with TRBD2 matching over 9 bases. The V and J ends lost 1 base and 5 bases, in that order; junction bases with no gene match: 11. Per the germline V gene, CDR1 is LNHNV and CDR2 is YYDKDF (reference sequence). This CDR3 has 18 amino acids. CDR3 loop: CATSRARREGAGTGELFF. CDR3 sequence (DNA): TGTGCCACCAGCAGAGCGAGGCGGGAGGGCGCGGGTACCGGGGAGCTGTTTTTT. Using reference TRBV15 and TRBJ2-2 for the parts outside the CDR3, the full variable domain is DAMVIQNPRYQVTQFGKPVTLSCSQTLNHNVMYWYQQKSSQAPKLLFHYYDKDFNNEADTPDNFQSRRPNTSFCFLDIRSPGLGDTAMYLCATSRARREGAGTGELFFGEGSRLTVL.

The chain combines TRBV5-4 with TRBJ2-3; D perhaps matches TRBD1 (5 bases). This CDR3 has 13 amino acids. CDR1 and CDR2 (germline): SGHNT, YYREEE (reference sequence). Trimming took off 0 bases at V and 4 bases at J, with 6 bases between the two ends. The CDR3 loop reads CASSLAGSDTQYF. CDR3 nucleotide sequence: TGTGCCAGCAGCTTGGCAGGGTCAGATACGCAGTATTTT.

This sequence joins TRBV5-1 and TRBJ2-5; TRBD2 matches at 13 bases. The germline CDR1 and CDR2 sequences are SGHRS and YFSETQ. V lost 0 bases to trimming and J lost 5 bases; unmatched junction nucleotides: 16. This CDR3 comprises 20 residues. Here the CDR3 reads CASSLARGTSGTPQAETQYF. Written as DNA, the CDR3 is TGCGCCAGCAGCTTGGCCAGGGGGACTAGCGGGACCCCCCAGGCGGAGACCCAGTACTTC.

CDR3 residues: CAITTGGEQYF. The CDR3 region has the DNA TGTGCCATCACCACGGGGGGGGAGCAGTACTTC. The V and J genes are TRBV10-3 and TRBJ2-7, with 8 bases that match TRBD2. The CDR3 runs 11 residues. Germline lookup yields CDR1 ENHRY and CDR2 SYGVKD. V gave up 7 bases and J gave up 7 bases; unmatched junction bases: 3.

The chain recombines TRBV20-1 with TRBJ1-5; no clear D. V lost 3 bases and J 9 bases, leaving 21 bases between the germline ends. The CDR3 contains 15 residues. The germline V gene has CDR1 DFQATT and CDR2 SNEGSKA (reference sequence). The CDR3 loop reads CSASENPGAGLPQHF. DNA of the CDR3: TGCAGTGCTAGTGAGAACCCGGGAGCCGGATTGCCCCAGCATTTT.

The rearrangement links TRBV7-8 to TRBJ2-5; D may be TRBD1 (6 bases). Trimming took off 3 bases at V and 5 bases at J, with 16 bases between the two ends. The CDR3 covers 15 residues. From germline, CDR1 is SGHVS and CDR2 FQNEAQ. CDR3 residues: CASSFITGSRETQYF. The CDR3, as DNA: TGTGCCAGCAGCTTTATTACAGGGTCTCGGGAGACCCAGTACTTC. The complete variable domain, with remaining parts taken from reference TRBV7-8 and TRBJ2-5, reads GAGVSQSPRYKVAKRGQDVALRCDPISGHVSLFWYQQALGQGPEFLTYFQNEAQLDKSGLPSDRFFAERPEGSVSTLKIQRTQQEDSAVYLCASSFITGSRETQYFGPGTRLLVL.

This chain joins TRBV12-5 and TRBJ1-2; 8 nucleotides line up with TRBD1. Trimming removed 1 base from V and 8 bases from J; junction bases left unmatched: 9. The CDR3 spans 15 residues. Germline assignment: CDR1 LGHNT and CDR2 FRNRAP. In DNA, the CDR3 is TGTGCTAGTGGTTTGGCAGGGGGCGGATCAGGGGGCTACACCTTC. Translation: CASGLAGGGSGGYTF. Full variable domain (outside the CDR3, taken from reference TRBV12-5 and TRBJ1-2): DARVTQTPRHKVTEMGQEVTMRCQPILGHNTVFWYRQTMMQGLELLAYFRNRAPLDDSGMPKDRFSAEMPDATLATLKIQPSEPRDSAVYFCASGLAGGGSGGYTFGSGTRLTVV.

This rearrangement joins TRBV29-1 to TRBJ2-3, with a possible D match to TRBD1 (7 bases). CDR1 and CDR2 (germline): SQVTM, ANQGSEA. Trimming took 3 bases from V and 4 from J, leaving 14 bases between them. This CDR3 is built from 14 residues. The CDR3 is CSVDLRGAADTQYF. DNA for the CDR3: TGCAGCGTTGACCTCAGGGGGGCCGCAGATACGCAGTATTTT.

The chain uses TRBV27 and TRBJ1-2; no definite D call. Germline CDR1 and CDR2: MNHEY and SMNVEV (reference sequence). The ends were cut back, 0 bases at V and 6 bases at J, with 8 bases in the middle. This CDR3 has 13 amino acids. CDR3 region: CASSLSSGDGYTF. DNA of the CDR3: TGTGCCAGCAGTTTATCGTCCGGGGATGGCTACACCTTC.

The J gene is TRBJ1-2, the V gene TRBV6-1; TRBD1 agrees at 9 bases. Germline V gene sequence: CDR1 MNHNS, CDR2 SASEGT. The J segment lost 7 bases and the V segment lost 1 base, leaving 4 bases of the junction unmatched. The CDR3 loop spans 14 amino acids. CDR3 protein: CASSEGTGGSGYTF. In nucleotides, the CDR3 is TGTGCCAGCAGTGAAGGTACAGGGGGCTCTGGCTACACCTTC.

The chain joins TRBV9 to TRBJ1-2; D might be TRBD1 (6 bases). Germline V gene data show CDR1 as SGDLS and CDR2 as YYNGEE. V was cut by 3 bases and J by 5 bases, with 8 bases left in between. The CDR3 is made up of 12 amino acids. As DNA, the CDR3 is TGTGCCAGCAGCGGCAGGGGATATGGCTACACCTTC. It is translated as CASSGRGYGYTF.

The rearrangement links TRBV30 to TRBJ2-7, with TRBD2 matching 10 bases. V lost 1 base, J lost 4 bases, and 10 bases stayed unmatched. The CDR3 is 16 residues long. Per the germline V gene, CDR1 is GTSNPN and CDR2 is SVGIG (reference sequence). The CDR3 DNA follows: TGTGCCTGGAGTGCAGTTTTAGCGGGAGGTCGGTACGAGCAGTACTTC. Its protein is CAWSAVLAGGRYEQYF.

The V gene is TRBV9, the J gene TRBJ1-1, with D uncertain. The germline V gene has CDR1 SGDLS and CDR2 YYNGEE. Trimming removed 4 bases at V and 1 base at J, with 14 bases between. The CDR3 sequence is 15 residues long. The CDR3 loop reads CASSHRAGGNTEAFF. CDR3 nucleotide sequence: TGTGCCAGCAGCCACCGGGCGGGAGGGAACACTGAAGCTTTCTTT.

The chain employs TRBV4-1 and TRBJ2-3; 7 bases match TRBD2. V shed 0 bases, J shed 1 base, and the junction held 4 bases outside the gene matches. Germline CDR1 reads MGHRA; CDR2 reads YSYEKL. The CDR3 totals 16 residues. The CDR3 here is CASSQEIAGGTDTQYF. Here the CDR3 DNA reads TGCGCCAGCAGCCAAGAAATAGCGGGCGGCACAGATACGCAGTATTTT.

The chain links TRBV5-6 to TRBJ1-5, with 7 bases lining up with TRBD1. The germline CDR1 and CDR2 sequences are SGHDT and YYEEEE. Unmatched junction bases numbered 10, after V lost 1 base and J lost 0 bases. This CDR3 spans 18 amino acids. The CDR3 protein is CASSLNRDRDYSNQPQHF. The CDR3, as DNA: TGTGCCAGCAGCTTGAATCGGGACAGAGATTATAGCAATCAGCCCCAGCATTTT.

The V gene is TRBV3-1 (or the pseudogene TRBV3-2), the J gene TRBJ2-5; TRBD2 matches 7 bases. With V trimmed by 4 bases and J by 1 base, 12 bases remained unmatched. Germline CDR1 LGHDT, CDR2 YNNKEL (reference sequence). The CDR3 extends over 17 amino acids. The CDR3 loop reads CASSLTTGGFGQETQYF. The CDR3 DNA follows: TGTGCCAGCAGCCTCACAACGGGAGGATTTGGCCAAGAGACCCAGTACTTC.